This T cell receptor beta chain was identified in a study of blood T cell repertoires in COVID-19. Study context: Italy, Spain and the United States were the sources of the convalescent and acute COVID-19 samples. Sample material is recorded as cDNA or gDNA derived from T cells, B-cell-depleted T cells, or PBMCs.

The CDR3 consists of 16 residues. J was trimmed by 1 base and V by 0 bases; bases with no gene match: 2. Germline V CDR1 and CDR2: LGHNA, YNFKEQ. Clones were sequenced by immunoSEQ multiplex PCR, and TCRdb holds only the in-frame ones, with some missing. The profile shows some 160,000 clones, about 77% of them singletons. The material sequenced was peripheral blood. The TCR was taken from a woman over 75 with acute or convalescent COVID-19. The chain links TRBV4-2 to TRBJ2-4; TRBD2 matches 8 bases. The CDR3 sequence: CASSQEQRGAKNIQYF. DNA for the CDR3: TGTGCCAGCAGCCAAGAACAGCGGGGGGCCAAAAACATTCAGTACTTC.